The 22 T cell receptor beta chains given below trace back to one sample, sequenced in a study of blood T cell repertoires in COVID-19. Sequencing used immunoSEQ multiplex PCR; TCRdb keeps in-frame clones, though not all of them. The top ten clones hold around 0.97% of a sample with about 430,000 clones, roughly 90% of them seen once. Sequenced input: PBMCs or T cells enriched from blood (not recorded which). All receptors come from a woman between 25 and 40 years old with acute COVID-19.

The chain links TRBV7-7 to TRBJ1-5, with D unresolved. CDR3 length: 13 amino acids. The germline V gene has CDR1 SSHAT and CDR2 FNYEAQ (reference sequence). V lost 3 bases to trimming and J lost 3 bases, with 6 bases between them. The CDR3 region has the DNA TGTGCCAGCAGCTTGGCGGCCAATCAGCCCCAGCATTTT. This encodes CASSLAANQPQHF.

This clone was recorded once. The chain carries TRBV6-4 and TRBJ1-5; D is possibly TRBD1 (5 bases). This CDR3 is 14 amino acids long. Germline V lookup: CDR1 MRHNA, CDR2 SNTAGT. Trimming stripped 6 bases from V and 6 bases from J, with 15 bases between. CDR3 nucleotide sequence: TGTGCCAGCAGCGCACAGGACGGGAGTCAGCCCCAGCATTTT. It encodes CASSAQDGSQPQHF.

The J gene is TRBJ1-5, the V gene TRBV27, with D maybe TRBD1 (5 bases). The V end lost 2 bases, the J end lost 4 bases, and 9 bases lay between the germline ends. This CDR3 has 14 amino acids. The germline V gene has CDR1 MNHEY and CDR2 SMNVEV (reference sequence). CDR3 region: CASSLQGPNQPQHF. CDR3 coding DNA: TGTGCCAGCAGTTTACAGGGTCCGAATCAGCCCCAGCATTTT.

The rearrangement uses TRBV10-1 and TRBJ2-3, with 8 nucleotides matching TRBD2. CDR3 length: 15 residues. J was trimmed by 6 bases and V by 3 bases; bases with no gene match: 8. Germline-derived CDR1 and CDR2 are WNHNN and SYGVQD (reference sequence). The CDR3 protein is CASSEAAGDSDTQYF. The CDR3 DNA sequence: TGCGCCAGCAGTGAAGCAGCGGGGGACTCTGATACGCAGTATTTT.

The chain carries TRBV18 and TRBJ1-1, with a tentative D call TRBD1 (5 bases). V was clipped by 9 bases and J by 0 bases, with 11 bases between them. CDR3 length: 13 amino acids. CDR1 KGHSH and CDR2 LQKENI come from the germline V gene. CDR3 residues: CASRDSMNTEAFF. In nucleotides, the CDR3 is TGTGCCAGTCGAGACAGCATGAACACTGAAGCTTTCTTT.

The chain recombines TRBV10-2 with TRBJ1-1; D gene ambiguous. V lost 8 bases to trimming and J lost 2 bases, with 15 bases between them. The CDR3 is 14 amino acids. Germline V gives CDR1 WSHSY, CDR2 SAAADI. CDR3 in DNA: TGCGCCAGCCGCGGGTTGGTCGGAAACACTGAAGCTTTCTTT. As protein: CASRGLVGNTEAFF.

The V call is TRBV2, the J call TRBJ1-2; no reliable D call. The CDR3 consists of 14 residues. Germline lookup yields CDR1 SNHLY and CDR2 FYNNEI. Trimming took off 2 bases at V and 8 bases at J, with 15 bases between the two ends. In DNA, the CDR3 is TGTGCCAGCAGTGAATGGGCACTGGGCCTGGGCTACACCTTC. It encodes CASSEWALGLGYTF.

In DNA form, the CDR3 reads TGTGCCAGTAGTGTCCGTAGGAACACTGAAGCTTTCTTT. It is translated as CASSVRRNTEAFF. The genes are TRBV19 and TRBJ1-1; D is unclear. V was clipped by 5 bases and J by 1 base, with 8 bases between them. CDR3 length equals 13 residues. Germline-derived CDR1 and CDR2 are LNHDA and SQIVND (reference sequence).

The V call is TRBV5-1, the J call TRBJ2-3; D is perhaps TRBD1 (6 bases). The V end was cut by 3 bases, the J end by 3 bases, with 14 bases between. Germline V CDR1 and CDR2: SGHRS, YFSETQ. The CDR3 covers 15 residues. The CDR3 loop reads CASSSDPQGTDTQYF. As DNA, the CDR3 is TGCGCCAGCAGCTCCGACCCCCAGGGGACAGATACGCAGTATTTT. Full variable domain (remainder filled in from reference TRBV5-1 and TRBJ2-3): KAGVTQTPRYLIKTRGQQVTLSCSPISGHRSVSWYQQTPGQGLQFLFEYFSETQRNKGNFPGRFSGRQFSNSRSEMNVSTLELGDSALYLCASSSDPQGTDTQYFGPGTRLTVL.

The chain has TRBV15 and TRBJ2-1; 9 nucleotides line up with TRBD2. The germline V gene has CDR1 LNHNV and CDR2 YYDKDF (reference sequence). The CDR3 sequence is 16 residues long. The trim removed 3 bases at V and 3 bases at J, leaving 6 bases unmatched. For the CDR3, the DNA is TGTGCCACCAGCAGGGGACTAGCCAACAGCTACAATGAGCAGTTCTTC. This translates into CATSRGLANSYNEQFF.

Comments on this clone: An end of the junction does not agree with germline; a read error may underlie this. J is TRBJ1-1 and V is TRBV11-2; 9 positions agree with TRBD1. Germline assignment: CDR1 SGHAT and CDR2 FQNNGV. The CDR3 loop spans 15 amino acids. The CDR3 region is CTSSFYRGLATEAFF. CDR3 bases: TGTACCAGCAGCTTCTACAGGGGGCTGGCCACTGAAGCTTTCTTT. Full variable domain (remainder filled in from reference TRBV11-2 and TRBJ1-1): EAGVAQSPRYKIIEKRQSVAFWCNPISGHATLYWYQQILGQGPKLLIQFQNNGVVDDSQLPKDRFSAERLKGVDSTLKIQPAKLEDSAVYLCTSSFYRGLATEAFFGQGTRLTVV.

CDR3 residues: CATSDTTSGNYNEQFF. For the CDR3, the DNA is TGTGCCACCAGTGACACCACTAGCGGTAACTACAATGAGCAGTTCTTC. V usage is TRBV24-1 and J usage is TRBJ2-1; 8 nucleotides agree with TRBD2. The CDR3 spans 16 residues. J was trimmed by 3 bases and V by 4 bases; bases with no gene match: 7. Germline assignment: CDR1 KGHDR and CDR2 SFDVKD.

The V call is TRBV4-2, the J call TRBJ2-5, with 7 bases matching TRBD2. In germline, CDR1 is LGHNA, CDR2 YNFKEQ. This CDR3 has 13 amino acids. V was clipped by 6 bases and J by 5 bases; unmatched bases: 6. CDR3 nucleotide sequence: TGTGCCAGCAGGGGGGGGTGGTTGGAGACCCAGTACTTC. Translation gives CASRGGWLETQYF.

This clone was counted a few times. The V gene is TRBV7-8, the J gene TRBJ2-5, with TRBD2 matching over 10 bases. The CDR3 spans 14 residues. Germline V gene lookup returns CDR1 SGHVS and CDR2 FQNEAQ. With V trimmed by 5 bases and J by 7 bases, 7 bases remained unmatched. The DNA for the CDR3 is TGTGCCAGCAGCCAGCGGGGGGGCCTAGGGACCCAGTACTTC. It specifies CASSQRGGLGTQYF.

The chain couples TRBV30 to TRBJ1-1, with TRBD1 as a possible D gene (6 bases). There are 15 residues in the CDR3. Trimming removed 0 bases at V and 3 bases at J, with 14 bases between. Germline V lookup: CDR1 GTSNPN, CDR2 SVGIG (reference sequence). The chain's CDR3 is CAWSVIQGIYTEAFF. DNA of the CDR3: TGTGCCTGGAGTGTAATCCAGGGGATTTACACTGAAGCTTTCTTT.

This clone came up a few times. The chain employs TRBV10-3 and TRBJ1-2; TRBD1 is a possible D gene (5 bases). The V end was cut by 2 bases, the J end by 4 bases, with 8 bases between. This CDR3 has 13 amino acids. Germline lookup yields CDR1 ENHRY and CDR2 SYGVKD. CDR3 loop: CAISEQGSYGYTF. DNA of the CDR3: TGTGCCATCAGTGAGCAGGGTAGCTATGGCTACACCTTC.

This chain joins TRBV24-1 and TRBJ2-7, with D perhaps matching TRBD1 (6 bases). Trimming took 6 bases from V and 7 from J, leaving 18 bases between them. Germline V gene data show CDR1 as KGHDR and CDR2 as SFDVKD. The CDR3 is 14 amino acids. CDR3 loop: CATSWGAGAEEQYF. The CDR3 coding sequence is TGTGCCACCAGTTGGGGCGCAGGGGCGGAGGAGCAGTACTTC.

The V and J genes are TRBV5-1 and TRBJ2-7; D is perhaps TRBD2 (6 bases). The CDR3 extends over 17 amino acids. V lost 0 bases and J lost 1, with 17 bases in between. Germline loops: CDR1 SGHRS, CDR2 YFSETQ. The CDR3 DNA is TGCGCCAGCAGCTTGGGGGAGGCAGCCCTGGCGTCCTACGAGCAGTACTTC. Translating gives CASSLGEAALASYEQYF.

This chain links TRBV30 with TRBJ1-2; 8 nucleotides match TRBD1. The CDR3 sequence is 14 residues long. Trimming cost V 6 bases and J 8 bases; bases outside gene matches: 14. Germline-derived CDR1 and CDR2 are GTSNPN and SVGIG (reference sequence). The CDR3 DNA reads TGTGCCTGTATTTCGGGAACAGGGGGTGGCGGCTACACCTTC. Encoded protein: CACISGTGGGGYTF.

This chain joins TRBV2 and TRBJ2-3; TRBD1 matches at 9 bases. Germline V gives CDR1 SNHLY, CDR2 FYNNEI. V lost 2 bases and J lost 1; bases outside the gene matches: 7. This CDR3 contains 17 residues. CDR3 coding DNA: TGTGCCAGCAGTGAACCAGAACAGGGGGCTGGCACAGATACGCAGTATTTT. Its protein product is CASSEPEQGAGTDTQYF.

The V gene is TRBV7-8, the J gene TRBJ2-3; D gene uncertain. The CDR3 covers 13 residues. Germline-derived CDR1 and CDR2 are SGHVS and FQNEAQ. With 2 bases removed from V and 4 bases from J, the gap between germline ends came to 7 bases. The CDR3 region has the DNA TGTGCCAGCAGCTTATCCACGGCAGATACGCAGTATTTT. Translation gives CASSLSTADTQYF.

The genes are TRBV28 and TRBJ1-4; 9 positions match TRBD1. This CDR3 contains 18 residues. The V gene end was trimmed by 7 bases and the J gene end by 8 bases; junction bases not matched to a gene: 20. Germline V gene data show CDR1 as MDHEN and CDR2 as SYDVKM. DNA for the CDR3: TGTGCCAGCATGACTCGTAGAGGTGGGGACAGGGAAGGCGAAAAACTGTTTTTT. The encoded protein is CASMTRRGGDREGEKLFF. Filled out from reference TRBV28 and TRBJ1-4, the complete variable domain reads DVKVTQSSRYLVKRTGEKVFLECVQDMDHENMFWYRQDPGLGLRLIYFSYDVKMKEKGDIPEGYSVSREKKERFSLILESASTNQTSMYLCASMTRRGGDREGEKLFFGSGTQLSVL.